The clone carrying this T cell receptor (beta chain) has a handful of counts. The antigen is undetermined. The donors were members of the validation cohort comprising approximately 110 subjects, separate from the approximately 710-subject first cohort. The data derive from a study of cytomegalovirus exposure and HLA in healthy donors. General observations from the study: Subsequent analysis revealed that first-cohort TCR clusters tended to co-occur in the 90 to 150 validation repertoires. Rarity marked most TCR sequences, yet some public TCRs occurred in many donors.

Measured with immunoSEQ multiplex PCR; TCRdb has only the in-frame clones, and not every one. The table includes approximately 300,000 clones, approximately 90% detected once. The V gene lost 4 bases and the J gene lost 3 bases, with 8 bases spanning the gap. The CDR3 extends over 12 amino acids. Germline CDR1 is SGHRS and CDR2 is YFSETQ. The clonotype originates from a woman in her 30s in good health and CMV-seropositive. This sequence joins TRBV5-1 and TRBJ2-7; D unclear. The sample was PBMCs. CDR3 coding DNA: TGCGCCAGCAGCGTTGACGGCTACGAGCAGTACTTC. Translated: CASSVDGYEQYF. Drawing the rest from reference TRBV5-1 and TRBJ2-7, the complete variable domain is KAGVTQTPRYLIKTRGQQVTLSCSPISGHRSVSWYQQTPGQGLQFLFEYFSETQRNKGNFPGRFSGRQFSNSRSEMNVSTLELGDSALYLCASSVDGYEQYFGPGTRLTVT.